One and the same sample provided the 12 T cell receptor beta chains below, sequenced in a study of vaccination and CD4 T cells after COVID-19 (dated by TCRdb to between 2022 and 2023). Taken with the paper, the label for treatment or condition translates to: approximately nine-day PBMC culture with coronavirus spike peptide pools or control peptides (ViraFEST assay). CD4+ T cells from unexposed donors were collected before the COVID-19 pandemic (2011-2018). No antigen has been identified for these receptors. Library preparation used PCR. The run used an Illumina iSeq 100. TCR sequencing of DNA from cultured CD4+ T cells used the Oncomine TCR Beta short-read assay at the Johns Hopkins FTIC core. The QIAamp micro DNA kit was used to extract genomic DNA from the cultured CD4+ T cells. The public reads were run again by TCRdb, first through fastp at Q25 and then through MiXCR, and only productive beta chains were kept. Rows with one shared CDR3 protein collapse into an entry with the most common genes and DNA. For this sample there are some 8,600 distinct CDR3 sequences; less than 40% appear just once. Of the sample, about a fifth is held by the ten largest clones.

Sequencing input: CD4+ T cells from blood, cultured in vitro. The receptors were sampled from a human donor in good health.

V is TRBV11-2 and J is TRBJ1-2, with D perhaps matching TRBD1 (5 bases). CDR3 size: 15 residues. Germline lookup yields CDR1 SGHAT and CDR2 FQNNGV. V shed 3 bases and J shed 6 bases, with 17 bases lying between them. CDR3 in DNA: TGTGCCAGCAGCTTTCAGACAGCATACCCCAATGGCTACACCTTC. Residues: CASSFQTAYPNGYTF.

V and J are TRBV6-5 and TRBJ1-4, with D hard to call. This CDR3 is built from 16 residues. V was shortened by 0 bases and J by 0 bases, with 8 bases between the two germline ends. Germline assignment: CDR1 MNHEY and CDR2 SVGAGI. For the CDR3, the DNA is TGTGCCAGCAGTTACTCGACTGGGGCAACTAATGAAAAACTGTTTTTT. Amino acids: CASSYSTGATNEKLFF.

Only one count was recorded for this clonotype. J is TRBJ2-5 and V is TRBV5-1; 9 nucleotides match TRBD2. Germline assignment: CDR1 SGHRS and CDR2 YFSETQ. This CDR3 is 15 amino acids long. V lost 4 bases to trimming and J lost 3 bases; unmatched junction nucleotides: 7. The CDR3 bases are TGCGCCAGCAGCCCCCGGCGGGAGGGGAAAGAGACCCAGTACTTC. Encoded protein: CASSPRREGKETQYF.

CDR3 in amino acids: CASSATGNQPQHF. CDR3 DNA: TGTGCCAGCAGCGCCACAGGGAATCAGCCCCAGCATTTT. V gene TRBV7-9 combines with J gene TRBJ1-5; possibly TRBD1 for D (6 bases). Germline CDR1 is SEHNR and CDR2 is FQNEAQ (reference sequence). The germline V and J ends were trimmed by 5 bases and 4 bases, with 9 bases remaining between them. This CDR3 has 13 residues.

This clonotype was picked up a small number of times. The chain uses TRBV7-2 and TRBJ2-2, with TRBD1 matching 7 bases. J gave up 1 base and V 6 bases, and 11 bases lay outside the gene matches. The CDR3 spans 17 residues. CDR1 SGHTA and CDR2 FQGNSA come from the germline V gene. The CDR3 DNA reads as TGTGCCAGCAGTCTCCAGGGACAGCTACTGAACACCGGGGAGCTGTTTTTT. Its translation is CASSLQGQLLNTGELFF.

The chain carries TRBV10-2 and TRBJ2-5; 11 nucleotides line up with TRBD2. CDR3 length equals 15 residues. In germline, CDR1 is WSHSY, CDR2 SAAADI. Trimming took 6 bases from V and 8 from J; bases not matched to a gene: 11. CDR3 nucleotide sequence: TGCGCCAGCAGCCACACTGGGACTAGCGGTACCACCCAGTACTTC. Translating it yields CASSHTGTSGTTQYF.

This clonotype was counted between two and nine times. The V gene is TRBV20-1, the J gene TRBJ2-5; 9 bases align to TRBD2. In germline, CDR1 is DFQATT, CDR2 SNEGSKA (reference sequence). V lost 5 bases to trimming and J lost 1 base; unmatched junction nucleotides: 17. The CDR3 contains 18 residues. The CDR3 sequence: CSAETRGRREGPQETQYF. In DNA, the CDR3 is TGCAGTGCTGAGACCCGGGGGAGGCGGGAGGGCCCCCAAGAGACCCAGTACTTC.

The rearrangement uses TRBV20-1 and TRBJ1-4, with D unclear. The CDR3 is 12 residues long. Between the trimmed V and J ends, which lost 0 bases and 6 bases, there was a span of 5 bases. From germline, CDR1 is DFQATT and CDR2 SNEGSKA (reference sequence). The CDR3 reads CSARDLDEKLFF. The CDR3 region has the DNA TGCAGTGCTAGAGATCTGGATGAAAAACTGTTTTTT.

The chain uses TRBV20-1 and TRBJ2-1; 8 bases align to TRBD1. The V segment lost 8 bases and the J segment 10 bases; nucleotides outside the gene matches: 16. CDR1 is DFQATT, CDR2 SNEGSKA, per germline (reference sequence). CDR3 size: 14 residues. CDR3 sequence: CSPQGASGVEEQFF. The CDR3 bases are TGCAGTCCTCAGGGGGCTAGTGGGGTTGAGGAGCAGTTCTTC.

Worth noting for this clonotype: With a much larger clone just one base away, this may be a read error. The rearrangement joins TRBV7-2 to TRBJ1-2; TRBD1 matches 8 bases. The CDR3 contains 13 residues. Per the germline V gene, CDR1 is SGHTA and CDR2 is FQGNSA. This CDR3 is CAGSTGQGYGYTF. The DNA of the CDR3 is TGTGCCGGCAGCACCGGACAGGGCTATGGCTACACCTTC.

DNA for the CDR3: TGTGCCAGCAGGCCGCTCCAGGGGCCTTCCAGCGAGCAGTACTTC. The encoded protein is CASRPLQGPSSEQYF. The rearrangement links TRBV28 to TRBJ2-7, with D possibly being TRBD1 (6 bases). CDR3 length equals 15 residues. V was trimmed by 6 bases and J by 6 bases, leaving 21 bases between them. From germline, CDR1 is MDHEN and CDR2 SYDVKM.

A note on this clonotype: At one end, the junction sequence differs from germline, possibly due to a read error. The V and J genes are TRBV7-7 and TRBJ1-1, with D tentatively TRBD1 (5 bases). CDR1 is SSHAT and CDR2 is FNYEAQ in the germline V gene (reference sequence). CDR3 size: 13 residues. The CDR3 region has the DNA TGTGCTAGCAGCGTCGGACAGAACACTGAAGCTTTCTTT. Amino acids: CASSVGQNTEAFF.